The 5 T cell receptor beta chains listed next were all sequenced from one sample in a study of T cells in Graves' hyperthyroidism and ophthalmopathy (dated by TCRdb to between 2018 and 2021). Preparation of the library involved multiplex PCR. The sequencer listed for this sample is Illumina HiSeq 2000. TCR beta CDR3 regions were amplified from RNA transcripts. The TCR CDR3 was subjected to a first round of RT-PCR using the HTBI primer set and the Qiagen OneStep RT-PCR kit. TCRdb reprocessing: public reads trimmed at Q25 with fastp, clones called with MiXCR, in-frame beta chains kept. Identical CDR3 proteins give one entry, which carries the most common genes and DNA. This sample lists a few hundred thousand distinct CDR3 sequences; approximately 17% were detected once. 40% of the sample is taken by the ten largest. Sample: blood. The receptors derive from a young man with Graves' ophthalmopathy.

This chain links TRBV27 with TRBJ2-5; 7 bases align to TRBD2. This CDR3 is built from 15 residues. The germline V gene encodes CDR1 MNHEY and CDR2 SMNVEV (reference sequence). J lost 2 bases, V lost 5 bases, and 8 bases had no gene match. CDR3 DNA: TGTGCCAGCAGTGAAGGACTAGTGGGACAAGAGACCCAGTACTTC. Translated, it gives CASSEGLVGQETQYF.

The chain joins TRBV15 to TRBJ2-1; D gene unclear. Germline loops: CDR1 LNHNV, CDR2 YYDKDF (reference sequence). The CDR3 has 13 amino acids. V gave up 0 bases and J gave up 6 bases, with 6 bases separating them. The chain's CDR3 is CATSREPSNEQFF. The CDR3 DNA reads as TGTGCCACCAGCAGAGAACCCAGCAATGAGCAGTTCTTC.

This clonotype was seen only a few times. The chain has TRBV4-1 and TRBJ2-7; possible D gene TRBD2, 7 bases. V lost 4 bases and J lost 5, with 21 bases in between. Per germline, CDR1 MGHRA and CDR2 YSYEKL. The CDR3 is made up of 16 amino acids. The CDR3 DNA sequence: TGCGCCAGCAGCCCCTCCTCAGAGGGGGGGCGCAACGAGCAGTACTTC. Translating it yields CASSPSSEGGRNEQYF.

This clonotype was seen a few times. This chain joins TRBV11-2 and TRBJ1-2, with 7 bases matching TRBD1. The germline gives CDR1 SGHAT, CDR2 FQNNGV. The V and J ends lost 4 bases and 2 bases, in that order; junction bases with no gene match: 1. There are 13 residues in the CDR3. The CDR3 sequence: CASSWDRNYGYTF. The CDR3 coding sequence is TGTGCCAGCAGCTGGGACAGAAACTATGGCTACACCTTC.

The chain links TRBV28 to TRBJ1-5, with a tentative D call TRBD1 (6 bases). The CDR3 runs to 15 residues. The V end was cut by 6 bases, the J end by 10 bases, with 22 bases between. CDR1 and CDR2 (germline): MDHEN, SYDVKM. The CDR3 DNA sequence: TGTGCCAGCAGCTCAAAGAGGGGACAAGGGGGACCCCAGCATTTT. It translates to CASSSKRGQGGPQHF.